The next 8 T cell receptor beta chains were all read from a single sample in a study of beta chain features in type 1 diabetes listed by TCRdb under 2018. The library was built by means of the immunoSEQ multiplex PCR assay. All of the isolated RNA was reverse transcribed with the High Capacity cDNA Reverse Transcription Kit, so expressed TCRB transcripts were sequenced. TCRdb obtained this table from immuneACCESS and retained in-frame rearrangements with V and J assigned. These tables miss some clones; where compared with another copy, unresolved V genes account for less than half of the shortfall, and the remainder is unexplained. The sample records about 360,000 clones, roughly an eighth of which are singletons. More than 0.015% of the sample belongs to the ten largest clones. Specimen: naive CD4+ T cells from blood. In the paper's terms, the cell subset or site label means: true naive CD4+ T cells. These receptors were collected from a man aged 18 to 35 in good health.

The V call is TRBV11-2, the J call TRBJ2-3; possibly TRBD2 for D (5 bases). This CDR3 is built from 15 residues. Germline V gene data show CDR1 as SGHAT and CDR2 as FQNNGV. Deletions cut 3 bases from V and 0 bases from J, with 10 bases between. CDR3 nucleotides: TGTGCCAGCAGCTTGCTAAGCGGAAGCACAGATACGCAGTATTTT. As protein: CASSLLSGSTDTQYF.

This clone has only a few counts. Other DNA sequences in the sample encode the same CDR3. The chain joins TRBV30 to TRBJ1-2; D gene unclear. The germline gives CDR1 GTSNPN, CDR2 SVGIG (reference sequence). The CDR3 is 13 amino acids. V lost 0 bases and J 2 bases, leaving 7 bases between the germline ends. CDR3 DNA sequence: TGTGCCTGGAGTGTATCGGGGAACTATGGCTACACCTTC. Its translation: CAWSVSGNYGYTF.

The chain couples TRBV7-2 to TRBJ1-6; D remains unclear. V gave up 4 bases and J gave up 12 bases, with 13 bases separating them. Germline-derived CDR1 and CDR2 are SGHTA and FQGNSA. The CDR3 totals 13 residues. CDR3 amino acids: CASSSHPEGPLHF. DNA of the CDR3: TGTGCCAGCAGCTCCCATCCTGAGGGACCCCTCCACTTT.

The chain links TRBV7-9 to TRBJ2-7; D may be TRBD2 (5 bases). Germline assignment: CDR1 SEHNR and CDR2 FQNEAQ (reference sequence). V was shortened by 1 base and J by 9 bases, with 10 bases between the two germline ends. The CDR3 spans 12 residues. The chain's CDR3 is CASSLVGEGQYF. CDR3 coding DNA: TGTGCCAGCAGCTTAGTTGGCGAGGGGCAGTACTTC.

This chain joins TRBV30 and TRBJ2-7, with unresolved D. The CDR3 is 10 residues long. Germline V CDR1 and CDR2: GTSNPN, SVGIG (reference sequence). V lost 5 bases and J 3 bases, leaving 5 bases between the germline ends. Here the CDR3 DNA reads TGTGCCTGGGGCTTCTACGAGCAGTACTTC. Translating gives CAWGFYEQYF.

The rearrangement links TRBV21-1 to TRBJ2-7; the table's D gene call, TRBD1, was not cross checked with the DNA. TRBV21-1 is designated a pseudogene. The CDR3 runs to 15 residues. In nucleotides, the CDR3 is TGTGCCAGCAGCAAAGACTGGGGCAGTTCCTACGAGCAGTACTTC. It specifies CASSKDWGSSYEQYF.

V and J are TRBV9 and TRBJ2-1; 7 bases fit TRBD2. With 3 bases clipped from V and 8 bases from J, the junction kept 5 bases outside the gene matches. Germline V gene sequence: CDR1 SGDLS, CDR2 YYNGEE. The CDR3 length is 13 residues. CDR3 in amino acids: CASSARGRDEQFF. CDR3 coding DNA: TGTGCCAGCAGCGCCCGGGGGAGGGATGAGCAGTTCTTC.

This clone has just a few counts. This chain uses TRBV7-3 with TRBJ2-5; TRBD2 might be the D (5 bases). Germline V gene sequence: CDR1 SGHTA, CDR2 FQGTGA. V lost 0 bases and J 1 base, leaving 15 bases between the germline ends. The CDR3 has 17 residues. The CDR3 here is CASSLTGKRKIQETQYF. CDR3 DNA sequence: TGTGCCAGCAGCTTAACGGGAAAGCGGAAGATCCAAGAGACCCAGTACTTC.